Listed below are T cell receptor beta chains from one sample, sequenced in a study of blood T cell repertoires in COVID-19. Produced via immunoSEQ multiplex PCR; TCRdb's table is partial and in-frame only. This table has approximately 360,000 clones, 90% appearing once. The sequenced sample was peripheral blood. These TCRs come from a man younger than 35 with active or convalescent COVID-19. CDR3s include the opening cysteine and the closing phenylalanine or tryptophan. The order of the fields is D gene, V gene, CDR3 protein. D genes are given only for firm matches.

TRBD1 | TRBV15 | CATSSRDRGRRQPQHF
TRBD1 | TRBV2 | CASSDFGTVNQPQHF
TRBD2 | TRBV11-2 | CASSSLAGDADTQYF
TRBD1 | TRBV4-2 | CASSRGQGKETQYF
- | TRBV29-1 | CSVQRGGRGPEAFF
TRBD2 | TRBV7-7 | CASSLDPGLAGEDTQYF
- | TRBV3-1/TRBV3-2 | CASKLGALTDTQYF
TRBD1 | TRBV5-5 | CASSLAPRTGHFDGYTF
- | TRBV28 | CASSPQVGGAEAFF
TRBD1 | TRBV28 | CASSLPGTGAFYGYTF
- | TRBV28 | CASSSNPTTNEKLFF
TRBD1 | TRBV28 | CASSLDRGTYNSPLHF
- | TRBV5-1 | CASSLVSGRGETQYF
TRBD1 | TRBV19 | CASRQLGQLSNQPQHF
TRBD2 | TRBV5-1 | CASSLGGGDSYEQYF
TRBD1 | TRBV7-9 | CASSTRRQGGNSPLHF
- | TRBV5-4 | CASSLGLVGDLMFF
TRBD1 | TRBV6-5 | CASRNQGQANTEAFF
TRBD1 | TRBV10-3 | CAISEKGASDTQYF
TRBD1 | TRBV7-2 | CASSLAGTGRPDTQYF
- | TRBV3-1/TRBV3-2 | CASSQLGNEQFF
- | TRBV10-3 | CATTLADTQYF